Listed below are T cell receptor beta chains from one sample, sequenced in a study of beta chain features in type 1 diabetes. This table comes from immunoSEQ multiplex PCR, and its TCRdb copy is limited to in-frame clones, with some not included. The data show hundreds of thousands of clones, 13% to 15% seen once. Sequenced material: naive CD4+ T cells from blood. All receptors derive from a man aged 25-45 years with type 1 diabetes. Each CDR3 is given with its conserved first and last residue. A D gene is named only where the DNA matches it firmly. Size values are once, few and many counts, or a class for expanded clones, and some rows have none.

D,J,size,V,DNA,CDR3
NA,TRBJ1-2,few,TRBV5-4,TGTGCCAGCAGCTTAGGAGTACGGGAGAACTATGGCTACACCTTC,CASSLGVRENYGYTF
NA,TRBJ2-1,few,TRBV7-3,TGTGCCAGCAGCTTAACAGGGGTTGGCATTGGTGAGCAGTTCTTC,CASSLTGVGIGEQFF
NA,TRBJ2-6,few,TRBV28,TGTGCCAGCAGTCCTCACCAGGGATCTGGGGCCAACGTCCTGACTTTC,CASSPHQGSGANVLTF
TRBD1,TRBJ2-5,few,TRBV7-2,TGTGCCAGCAGCCTACAGGGGGCTTGGGAGACCCAGTACTTC,CASSLQGAWETQYF
TRBD2,TRBJ2-3,NA,TRBV4-1,TGCGCCAGCAGCCAATCTACCCTAGCGGGAGGGGTGGGCACAGATACGCAGTATTTT,CASSQSTLAGGVGTDTQYF
TRBD1,TRBJ1-1,NA,TRBV5-1,TGCGCCAGCAGCTTTGGCCAGGGGGCCATGAACACTGAAGCTTTCTTT,CASSFGQGAMNTEAFF
NA,TRBJ2-7,few,TRBV18,TGTGCCAGCTCACCACCCGGGTTTCCCCACGAGCAGTACTTC,CASSPPGFPHEQYF
TRBD1,TRBJ2-3,few,TRBV14,TGTGCCAGCAGCTACCGGGACAGGGGGCGGCAGGATACGCAGTATTTT,CASSYRDRGRQDTQYF
NA,TRBJ2-1,few,TRBV5-1,TGCGCCAGCAGCACGACGGGGGAGTCCTACAATGAGCAGTTCTTC,CASSTTGESYNEQFF
NA,TRBJ2-7,NA,TRBV28,TGTGCCAGCACCCCGGGGGTTAACCCCTACGAGCAGTACTTC,CASTPGVNPYEQYF
TRBD1,TRBJ2-7,NA,TRBV6-4,TGTGCCAGCAGAGAAGAAGCGACAGGGGTCTACGAGCAGTACTTC,CASREEATGVYEQYF
TRBD2,TRBJ2-1,NA,TRBV9,TGTGCCAGCAGAGTTGGACTAGCGAACAATGAGCAGTTCTTC,CASRVGLANNEQFF
NA,TRBJ1-4,NA,TRBV28,TGTGCCAGCAGCCAACTCCCAACTAATGAAAAACTGTTTTTT,CASSQLPTNEKLFF
TRBD2,TRBJ2-7,NA,TRBV9,TGTGCCAGCAGCGCCCGGGGGGATTCTGGCTCCTACGAGCAGTACTTC,CASSARGDSGSYEQYF
TRBD2,TRBJ2-7,NA,TRBV7-9,TGTGCCAGCAGCCGGGAGGGCAGCGAGCAGTACTTC,CASSREGSEQYF
TRBD2,TRBJ2-2,few,TRBV7-3,TGTGCCAGCAGCTTCAGACTAGCGGAGAACACCGGGGAGCTGTTTTTT,CASSFRLAENTGELFF
TRBD2,TRBJ2-7,few,TRBV29-1,TGCAGCGTACTAGCGGGAGGGTTTTACGAGCAGTACTTC,CSVLAGGFYEQYF
TRBD2,TRBJ2-4,few,TRBV7-2,TGTGCCAGCCTCCCCAAAGCGGGGTCAAACATTCAGTACTTC,CASLPKAGSNIQYF
NA,TRBJ2-3,few,TRBV4-1,TGCGCCAGCAGTCAGGGGAGAGGTACAGATACGCAGTATTTT,CASSQGRGTDTQYF
TRBD2,TRBJ2-7,NA,TRBV7-2,TGTGCCAGCAGCTTCCGGGCGGGAGGGTACGAGCAGTACTTC,CASSFRAGGYEQYF
NA,TRBJ2-3,few,TRBV28,TGTGCCAGCAGTTCCCGACCGGCGGCGCAGTATTTT,CASSSRPAAQYF
TRBD1,TRBJ1-2,NA,TRBV6-1,TGTGCCAGCAGTTCTGGGACAGTAGCTAACTATGGCTACACCTTC,CASSSGTVANYGYTF
TRBD2,TRBJ2-2,few,TRBV5-5,TGTGCCAGCAGCTTAAGGAGCGGGACCCCCACCGGGGAGCTGTTTTTT,CASSLRSGTPTGELFF
TRBD1,TRBJ1-1,NA,TRBV7-3,TGTGCCAGCAGCTCAAGGACAGGGTCCCAAGAAGCTTTCTTT,CASSSRTGSQEAFF
TRBD2,TRBJ2-7,NA,TRBV4-1,TGCGCCAGCAGCCCCGGGGCTAGCGGGAGGTCACGCGAGCAGTACTTC,CASSPGASGRSREQYF
TRBD1,TRBJ2-6,many,TRBV7-9,TGTGCCAGCAGCTCGGGACAGGGGCGTTCAGGGGCCAACGTCCTGACTTTC,CASSSGQGRSGANVLTF
TRBD1,TRBJ1-2,few,TRBV28,TGTGCCAGCACCTGGGACAGGGGGCGAGTCTATGGCTACACCTTC,CASTWDRGRVYGYTF
NA,TRBJ1-2,NA,TRBV5-6,TGTGCCAGCAGAGCCCCCCGGGGGGTTCCTGGCTACACCTTC,CASRAPRGVPGYTF
TRBD2,TRBJ2-1,NA,TRBV7-2,TGTGCCAGCAACGGAGGGGCTAGCGGGAGGAGGGACAATGAGCAGTTCTTC,CASNGGASGRRDNEQFF
TRBD1,TRBJ1-4,NA,TRBV9,TGTGCCAGCAGCGCTGCCGGACAGGGGCGTAATGAAAAACTGTTTTTT,CASSAAGQGRNEKLFF